What follows is one T cell receptor (beta chain) and its context. The data originate from a study of blood T cell repertoires in COVID-19. Background on the study: The United States, Italy and Spain provided the acute and convalescent COVID-19 samples. The analysed material was cDNA or gDNA that came from T cells, B-cell-depleted T cells, or PBMCs.

How the authors handled the data: Quantification of nucleated cells was approximated via reference gene primer amplification. Sequencing used immunoSEQ multiplex PCR; TCRdb keeps in-frame clones, though not all of them. The V and J calls and the clone size are those of that table, but D and trimming were determined from the DNA. The data contain 200,000 to 250,000 clones, 80% of them singletons. Grouping used clinical history reported by participants in a survey and questionnaire. Trimming left V 1 base short and J 1 base short, with 10 bases between. CDR3 length equals 15 residues. The germline CDR1 and CDR2 sequences are SNHLY and FYNNEI.

This clonotype was sampled from a woman aged 40 to 50 with acute COVID-19. V is TRBV2 and J is TRBJ1-1; D may be TRBD1 (5 bases). Sample: PBMCs or T cells enriched from blood (not recorded which). CDR3 coding DNA: TGTGCCAGCAGTGAAGTGTGGGGCAGGAACACTGAAGCTTTCTTT. Amino acid sequence: CASSEVWGRNTEAFF.